The TCR beta chain described here comes from a study of blood T cell repertoires in COVID-19. Whole-study context: Sources were T cells, B-cell-depleted T cells, or PBMCs; the material itself was cDNA or gDNA.

The CDR3 contains 11 residues. V shed 7 bases and J shed 10 bases, with 12 bases lying between them. Germline CDR1 reads SGHDT; CDR2 reads YYEEEE. The sample holds one count of this clone. The authors' processing: Estimated nucleated cell counts came from reference gene primer amplification. Libraries were prepared by immunoSEQ multiplex PCR; TCRdb keeps only in-frame clonotypes and omits some of them. V and J calls and clone size follow that table, whereas D and trimming were derived from the DNA. The data contain 250,000 to 300,000 clones, about nine tenths of them singletons. V and J are TRBV5-6 and TRBJ2-1, with D possibly matching TRBD2 (5 bases). The specimen sequenced was peripheral blood. The source is a woman aged 25 to 39 with COVID-19, enrolled during active disease. The CDR3 loop is CASGRLAEQFF. The DNA for the CDR3 is TGTGCCAGCGGGCGATTAGCGGAGCAGTTCTTC.